This TCR beta chain emerged from a study of T cells in Graves' hyperthyroidism and ophthalmopathy. Study at large: Peripheral blood was collected at initial diagnosis, before any treatment.

The CDR3 sequence is 14 residues long. Germline trimming cut 6 bases from V and 1 base from J; bases unmatched to any gene: 3. CDR1 is SEHNR, CDR2 FQNEAQ, per germline (reference sequence). From RNA transcripts, TCR beta CDR3 regions were amplified. HTBI primers were the set used in a first-round RT-PCR of the TCR CDR3. Via MiXCR, TCRdb re-called the multiplex PCR reads, giving one row per CDR3 protein. The repertoire holds around 500,000 distinct CDR3 sequences, with about 16% as singletons. The rearrangement links TRBV7-9 to TRBJ2-3, with TRBD1 matching over 8 bases. Sequenced material: blood. The sequence was collected from a woman aged 25-40 years with Graves' ophthalmopathy. The CDR3 nucleotides read TGTGCCAGCAGAACAGGGGGTGGCACAGATACGCAGTATTTT. This encodes CASRTGGGTDTQYF. Drawing the rest from reference TRBV7-9 and TRBJ2-3, the complete variable domain is DTGVSQNPRHKITKRGQNVTFRCDPISEHNRLYWYRQTLGQGPEFLTYFQNEAQLEKSRLLSDRFSAERPKGSFSTLEIQRTEQGDSAMYLCASRTGGGTDTQYFGPGTRLTVL.